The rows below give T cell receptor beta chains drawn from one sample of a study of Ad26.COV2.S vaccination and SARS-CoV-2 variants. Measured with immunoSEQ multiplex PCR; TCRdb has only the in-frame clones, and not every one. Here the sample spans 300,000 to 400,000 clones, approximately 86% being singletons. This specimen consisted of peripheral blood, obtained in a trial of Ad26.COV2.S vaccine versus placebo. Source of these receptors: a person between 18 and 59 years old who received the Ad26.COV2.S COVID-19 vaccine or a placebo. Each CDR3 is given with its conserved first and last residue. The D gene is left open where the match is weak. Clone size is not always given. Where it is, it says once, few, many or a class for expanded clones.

CASSPQTQSEAFF	TGTGCCAGCAGTCCTCAGACCCAGAGTGAAGCTTTCTTT	.	TRBV12-3/TRBV12-4	13	TRBJ1-1	.
CAITEGPNTEAFF	TGTGCCATCACGGAGGGTCCGAACACTGAAGCTTTCTTT	.	TRBV10-3	13	TRBJ1-1	few
CASSFIGSEAFF	TGTGCCAGCAGTTTTATTGGGTCCGAAGCTTTCTTT	.	TRBV28	12	TRBJ1-1	.
CASSLRTLDTGELFF	TGTGCCAGCAGCTTAAGAACGCTCGACACCGGGGAGCTGTTTTTT	.	TRBV7-9	15	TRBJ2-2	.
CASSQERGSSGNTIYF	TGTGCCAGCAGCCAAGAGAGGGGCAGCTCTGGAAACACCATATATTTT	.	TRBV4-2	16	TRBJ1-3	few
CASSIGTARGSYEQYF	TGTGCCAGTAGTATCGGGACGGCGCGAGGCTCCTACGAGCAGTACTTC	.	TRBV19	16	TRBJ2-7	.
CAISVKAGGPPVTQYF	TGTGCCATCAGTGTTAAAGCGGGGGGGCCCCCGGTGACCCAGTACTTC	TRBD2	TRBV10-3	16	TRBJ2-5	.
CASSNFWENVGNSPLHF	TGTGCCAGCAGCAATTTTTGGGAGAACGTGGGAAACTCACCCCTCCACTTT	.	TRBV3-1/TRBV3-2	17	TRBJ1-6	.
CATSGPGTGTSGELFF	TGTGCCACCAGTGGTCCCGGGACAGGGACCTCCGGGGAGCTGTTTTTT	TRBD1	TRBV24-1	16	TRBJ2-2	.
CASQPGRETYEQYF	TGTGCCTCTCAGCCCGGACGGGAGACCTACGAGCAGTACTTC	.	TRBV19	14	TRBJ2-7	.
CASSSPGAFYNEQFF	TGTGCCAGTAGTTCCCCGGGAGCTTTCTACAATGAGCAGTTCTTC	.	TRBV19	15	TRBJ2-1	.
CASSETVPGYGYTF	TGTGCCAGCAGTGAAACAGTCCCCGGCTATGGCTACACCTTC	.	TRBV2	14	TRBJ1-2	few
CASSRNRTAMNTEAFF	TGTGCCAGCAGTCGTAACCGGACAGCGATGAACACTGAAGCTTTCTTT	.	TRBV7-9	16	TRBJ1-1	.
CASSPQGQGTGYTF	TGTGCCAGCAGCCCACAGGGACAGGGAACTGGCTACACCTTC	TRBD1	TRBV11-2	14	TRBJ1-2	.
CATSDLVGQGIISGNTIYF	TGTGCCACCAGTGATTTAGTCGGACAGGGGATAATTTCTGGAAACACCATATATTTT	TRBD1	TRBV24-1	19	TRBJ1-3	.
CAWSVGQIRFYEQYF	TGTGCCTGGAGTGTAGGCCAGATACGGTTCTACGAGCAGTACTTC	.	TRBV30	15	TRBJ2-7	.
CASAFFDSCKHF	TGCGCCAGCGCTTTCTTTGACTCATGTAAGCATTTT	.	TRBV23-1	12	TRBJ1-5	once
CASSLAQGRLYGYTF	TGTGCCAGCAGTTTGGCACAGGGACGATTGTATGGCTACACCTTC	.	TRBV27	15	TRBJ1-2	.
CASSLAGGVSDTQYF	TGTGCCAGCAGTTTAGCGGGAGGCGTATCAGATACGCAGTATTTT	TRBD2	TRBV27	15	TRBJ2-3	.
CATSDPGISFGGYTF	TGTGCCACCAGTGATCCCGGGATATCCTTTGGAGGCTACACCTTC	.	TRBV24-1	15	TRBJ1-2	.
CASSLGLAGVWEQYF	TGTGCCAGCAGCCTCGGACTAGCGGGAGTCTGGGAGCAGTACTTC	TRBD2	TRBV7-9	15	TRBJ2-7	.
CASSQQGGGQPQHF	TGTGCCAGTAGTCAACAGGGGGGAGGTCAGCCCCAGCATTTT	TRBD1	TRBV19	14	TRBJ1-5	.
CASSGTGGDEQFF	TGTGCCAGTAGTGGGACAGGGGGCGATGAGCAGTTCTTC	TRBD1	TRBV19	13	TRBJ2-1	.
CASSETGQAGEQYF	TGTGCCAGCAGTGAAACCGGACAGGCGGGGGAGCAGTACTTC	.	TRBV6-1	14	TRBJ2-7	.
CASSQGTGRTGNTEAFF	TGCGCCAGCAGCCAAGGCACCGGACGGACAGGGAACACTGAAGCTTTCTTT	TRBD1	TRBV4-1	17	TRBJ1-1	.
CASSLSGQERNRLHF	TGTGCCAGCAGTCTCTCCGGACAGGAGAGGAATCGCCTCCACTTT	TRBD1	TRBV6-5	15	TRBJ1-6	.
CASSPESLAPNIQYF	TGTGCCAGCTCACCAGAGAGCCTTGCACCAAACATTCAGTACTTC	.	TRBV18	15	TRBJ2-4	.
CASSLVGRQNEKLFF	TGTGCCAGCAGCTTGGTGGGCAGACAAAATGAAAAACTGTTTTTT	.	TRBV5-6	15	TRBJ1-4	.
CASSPLPPDGLGGNTIYF	TGTGCCAGCTCACCACTCCCCCCCGACGGGCTTGGTGGAAACACCATATATTTT	.	TRBV18	18	TRBJ1-3	once
CASSQGSSGRAPGEQFF	TGCGCCAGCAGCCAGGGGTCTAGCGGGAGGGCACCAGGTGAGCAGTTCTTC	TRBD2	TRBV4-1	17	TRBJ2-1	.
CASSPPNFDTEAFF	TGCGCCAGCAGCCCCCCGAATTTTGACACTGAAGCTTTCTTT	.	TRBV4-1	14	TRBJ1-1	once
CASSATGAEATNEKLFF	TGCGCCAGCAGCGCCACAGGGGCAGAGGCAACTAATGAAAAACTGTTTTTT	TRBD1	TRBV5-1	17	TRBJ1-4	.
CASSYPHRGRNDGYTF	TGTGCCAGCAGTTACCCTCACAGGGGGCGCAACGATGGCTACACCTTC	TRBD1	TRBV6-6	16	TRBJ1-2	few
CASSSNSGSSYEQYF	TGTGCCAGCAGCTCCAATAGCGGGAGCTCCTACGAGCAGTACTTC	TRBD2	TRBV5-5	15	TRBJ2-7	.
CASSLSLPSYTDTQYF	TGTGCCAGCAGTTTATCCCTCCCTTCATACACAGATACGCAGTATTTT	.	TRBV27	16	TRBJ2-3	.
CASRRPASGPYEQYF	TGTGCCAGCAGACGTCCGGCTAGCGGTCCCTACGAGCAGTACTTC	TRBD2	TRBV11-2	15	TRBJ2-7	.
CASSPRTSGTSEYF	TGTGCCAGCAGTCCCCGGACTAGCGGGACCTCGGAGTACTTC	TRBD2	TRBV28	14	TRBJ2-7	.
CASRAGNGYEQYF	TGTGCCAGCAGGGCGGGGAACGGCTACGAGCAGTACTTC	.	TRBV7-2	13	TRBJ2-7	.
CASIYGPSGYNEQFF	TGTGCCAGCATATATGGGCCTAGCGGCTACAATGAGCAGTTCTTC	TRBD2	TRBV6-5	15	TRBJ2-1	.
CASSSQGVQETQYF	TGTGCCAGCAGCTCACAGGGGGTCCAAGAGACCCAGTACTTC	TRBD1	TRBV7-2	14	TRBJ2-5	.
CATSALGGPEETQYF	TGTGCCACCAGTGCCCTCGGGGGGCCGGAAGAGACCCAGTACTTC	.	TRBV24-1	15	TRBJ2-5	.
CASSHATSGGPNTGELFF	TGCGCCAGCAGCCATGCCACTAGCGGGGGGCCGAACACCGGGGAGCTGTTTTTT	TRBD2	TRBV4-3	18	TRBJ2-2	once
CAISVGTSFYEQYF	TGTGCCATCAGTGTCGGGACTAGCTTCTACGAGCAGTACTTC	TRBD2	TRBV10-3	14	TRBJ2-7	.
CASSYSMAYGYTF	TGTGCCAGCAGTTACTCGATGGCATATGGCTACACCTTC	.	TRBV6-5	13	TRBJ1-2	many
CSVEPSGADTQYF	TGCAGCGTTGAACCTAGCGGGGCAGATACGCAGTATTTT	TRBD2	TRBV29-1	13	TRBJ2-3	.
CASSRLNSPLHF	TGTGCCAGCAGCCGGCTAAATTCACCCCTCCACTTT	.	TRBV9	12	TRBJ1-6	.
CSVEEGKGISGANVLTF	TGCAGCGTTGAAGAGGGAAAGGGGATCTCTGGGGCCAACGTCCTGACTTTC	.	TRBV29-1	17	TRBJ2-6	.
CASSLRSETQYF	TGTGCCAGTAGTTTGAGGTCGGAGACCCAGTACTTC	.	TRBV19	12	TRBJ2-5	.
CASTVDRGRYEQYF	TGTGCCAGCACCGTCGACAGGGGGCGCTACGAGCAGTACTTC	TRBD1	TRBV2	14	TRBJ2-7	.
CASSTDLAHEQYF	TGTGCCAGCAGTACGGATTTAGCCCACGAGCAGTACTTC	.	TRBV28	13	TRBJ2-7	.
CASSLGQVGTDTQYF	TGCGCCAGCAGCTTGGGGCAGGTCGGGACAGATACGCAGTATTTT	.	TRBV5-1	15	TRBJ2-3	.
CASSQDLSYGYTF	TGCGCCAGCAGCCAAGATCTGAGTTACGGCTACACCTTC	.	TRBV4-3	13	TRBJ1-2	.
CASSRMRLAGGPSSYNEQFF	TGCGCCAGCAGCCGAATGAGGCTAGCGGGGGGCCCCAGCTCCTACAATGAGCAGTTCTTC	TRBD2	TRBV4-3	20	TRBJ2-1	.